This TCR beta chain was sequenced in a study of blood T cells in healthy people across ages. Overall study findings and caveats: Roughly linear age-related decline in beta diversity appeared, significant by age about 40.

A sample-barcoded 5' primer and a J-beta primer mix were used in a second PCR of roughly 6 to 11 cycles. TCRdb ran MiXCR on the 5' RACE reads and lists one entry per CDR3 protein. The table includes roughly 410,000 distinct CDR3 sequences, approximately 52% detected once. Regarding this clonotype: The antigen remains unidentified.

Germline assignment: CDR1 DFQATT and CDR2 SNEGSKA (reference sequence). Trimming removed 1 base from V and 1 base from J, with 12 bases in between. The CDR3 has 15 amino acids. Donation came from healthy Caucasian individuals in Russia who were aged 6 to 90. The chain uses TRBV20-1 and TRBJ2-3; D gene uncertain. The sequence derives from a man between 60 and 75 years old in good health. The sequencing input was blood. CDR3 bases: TGCAGTGCTAGAGGGGCAACTACCCGCACAGATACGCAGTATTTT. Amino acids: CSARGATTRTDTQYF.